This T cell receptor beta chain was recovered during a study of blood T cell repertoires in COVID-19. About the research overall: PBMCs, B-cell-depleted T cells, or T cells provided the cDNA or gDNA that made up the material.

Repertoires were generated with immunoSEQ multiplex PCR, while TCRdb's copy carries only in-frame clones and drops some. The sample lists 330,000 or so clones, around 87% occurring once. Recruits, aged roughly 18 to 89 years, lived in roughly 22 US areas. Sequencing was carried out using PBMCs or T cells enriched from blood (not recorded which). The receptor was derived from a man aged 40-49 years in a cohort exposed to, infected with or recovered from COVID-19 (not recorded which).

The CDR3 loop reads CASSVGVATNEKLFF. The CDR3 DNA reads as TGTGCCAGCAGCGTAGGCGTTGCAACTAATGAAAAACTGTTTTTT. This chain connects TRBV9 to TRBJ1-4; D is unclear. The CDR3 extends over 15 amino acids. V lost 0 bases and J lost 0, with 6 bases in between. CDR1 SGDLS and CDR2 YYNGEE come from the germline V gene.